Listed below are T cell receptor beta chains from one sample, sequenced in a study of identifying expanded T cells in peripheral blood. The repertoire was sequenced with immunoSEQ multiplex PCR; TCRdb's copy has only in-frame clones and lacks some. This sample yields 65,000 to 95,000 clones, of which 84% are seen a single time; about 18% belongs to the top ten. Sequencing was done on a sample of blood. The origin of the receptors is a person aged 18 to 70 in good health. The CDR3 runs from the conserved cysteine through the conserved F or W. Fields, in order: D gene, V gene, clone size, J gene, CDR3 protein, CDR3 DNA. A D gene is named only where the DNA matches it firmly. Only some rows state a clone size, as once, few, many or a class for expanded clones.

>-|TRBV6-5|once|TRBJ2-3
CASGRTFSTDTQYF
TGTGCCAGCGGCCGAACCTTCAGCACAGATACGCAGTATTTT
>-|TRBV7-2|once|TRBJ2-2
CASSLEPRRANTGELFF
TGTGCCAGCAGCTTAGAACCGCGGAGAGCGAACACCGGGGAGCTGTTTTTT
>-|TRBV7-2|-|TRBJ1-3
CASSLAGSGNTIYF
TGTGCCAGCAGCTTAGCGGGGTCTGGAAACACCATATATTTT
>TRBD1|TRBV6-1|once|TRBJ2-7
CASSEARRGPYEQYF
TGTGCCAGCAGTGAAGCGAGAAGGGGGCCCTACGAGCAGTACTTC
>-|TRBV18|-|TRBJ1-1
CASSRSGEGTEAFF
TGTGCCAGCTCACGCAGCGGGGAGGGCACTGAAGCTTTCTTT
>TRBD2|TRBV7-9|-|TRBJ2-4
CASSSPLAGGGNQYF
TGTGCCAGCAGCTCTCCTCTAGCGGGAGGGGGGAATCAGTACTTC
>TRBD1|TRBV7-2|-|TRBJ2-1
CASSPWTGKNNEQFF
TGTGCCAGCAGCCCCTGGACAGGGAAGAACAATGAGCAGTTCTTC
>-|TRBV7-2|-|TRBJ1-2
CASRLNLDGHYGYTF
TGTGCCAGCAGGCTCAACCTCGACGGCCACTATGGCTACACCTTC
>TRBD2|TRBV28|-|TRBJ2-7
CASRGTSGRAYEQYF
TGTGCCAGCAGGGGGACTAGCGGGAGGGCGTACGAGCAGTACTTC
>TRBD2|TRBV25-1|-|TRBJ2-2
CASSAPLGAGETTGELFF
TGTGCCAGCAGTGCCCCTCTAGGAGCGGGAGAAACCACCGGGGAGCTGTTTTTT
>-|TRBV2|-|TRBJ2-7
CASTRTGFAYEQYF
TGTGCCAGCACCAGAACGGGGTTCGCCTACGAGCAGTACTTC
>-|TRBV7-3|-|TRBJ1-2
CASSLQGSDGYTF
TGTGCCAGCAGCTTACAGGGGTCGGATGGCTACACCTTC
>-|TRBV10-3|-|TRBJ1-2
CAISEGVESYGYTF
TGTGCCATCAGTGAGGGGGTGGAGAGCTATGGCTACACCTTC
>TRBD2|TRBV5-1|-|TRBJ2-1
CASSLVYGGGGSYNEQFF
TGCGCCAGCAGCTTGGTGTATGGAGGCGGGGGCTCCTACAATGAGCAGTTCTTC
>TRBD1|TRBV9|once|TRBJ2-3
CASSVEGQGDTQYF
TGTGCCAGCAGCGTAGAAGGACAGGGTGATACGCAGTATTTT
>-|TRBV7-3|-|TRBJ1-1
CASSPSGANTEAFF
TGTGCCAGCAGCCCTTCCGGAGCGAACACTGAAGCTTTCTTT